This TCR beta chain was observed in a study of early T cells in non-severe SARS-CoV-2 infection. At the level of the study: Unpaired chains resulted from sequencing bulk RNA of unsorted whole blood.

This clonotype was observed many times. Antigen unknown. V lost 4 bases and J lost 7, with 8 bases in between. The CDR3 sequence is 13 residues long. The study, taken as a whole, reports: Matching with VDJdb favored anti-spike CD8 responses (missing private and CD4 specificities).

In the library, individual cDNA molecules carried attached unique molecular identifiers. TCRdb recomputed calls from the 5' RACE reads with MiXCR, one row per CDR3 protein. The sample records some 28,000 distinct CDR3 sequences, around 5.1% being singletons. Sequencing was performed on whole blood. The chain has TRBV12-3 or TRBV12-4 and TRBJ1-6, with D maybe TRBD1 (5 bases). The source is an adult who was a healthcare worker with PCR-confirmed SARS-CoV-2 infection or an uninfected control (not recorded which). Here the CDR3 reads CASSYRQNSPLHF. The CDR3 nucleotides read TGTGCCAGCAGTTACAGGCAAAATTCACCCCTCCACTTT.